These 26 T cell receptor beta chains were sequenced from one sample in a study of T cells after yellow fever vaccination. MiXCR, run by TCRdb on the 5' RACE reads, gives a single entry per CDR3 protein. Of about 500,000 distinct CDR3 sequences in the sample, around 16% were seen once. The sample was PBMCs, taken roughly 5 days after the first yellow fever vaccination. The receptors were gathered from a man younger than 35 who received the YFV17D yellow fever vaccine.

J is TRBJ1-1 and V is TRBV7-2, with a tentative D call TRBD1 (6 bases). Between the trimmed V and J ends, which lost 2 bases and 4 bases, there was a span of 11 bases. The CDR3 extends over 14 amino acids. Germline-derived CDR1 and CDR2 are SGHTA and FQGNSA. The CDR3 loop reads CASSLNRAGTEAFF. CDR3 nucleotide sequence: TGTGCCAGCAGCTTAAACAGGGCTGGCACTGAAGCTTTCTTT.

This clonotype has only a few counts. The chain joins TRBV20-1 to TRBJ2-3; TRBD2 aligns across 7 bases. Trimming removed 5 bases from V and 5 bases from J; junction bases left unmatched: 13. The CDR3 consists of 15 residues. Germline V CDR1 and CDR2: DFQATT, SNEGSKA (reference sequence). The CDR3 reads CSAGGVAGERDTQYF. DNA of the CDR3: TGCAGTGCTGGCGGCGTGGCGGGGGAGCGAGATACGCAGTATTTT.

This clonotype was found a few times. The chain employs TRBV1 and TRBJ1-2; no DNA check was done on the table's D call, TRBD1. TRBV1 is a pseudogene. CDR3 length equals 15 residues. The CDR3 reads CTSSRRLRGLVGYTF. In DNA form, the CDR3 reads TGCACCAGCAGCCGCCGCCTCAGGGGGCTGGTTGGCTACACCTTC.

The genes are TRBV10-2 and TRBJ2-3; D perhaps matches TRBD2 (6 bases). This CDR3 region has 14 residues. V lost 7 bases to trimming and J lost 6 bases, with 17 bases between them. The germline gives CDR1 WSHSY, CDR2 SAAADI. The CDR3 DNA reads TGCGCCAGCAAGGTTAGGAGGGTGCGGGATACGCAGTATTTT. Its protein product is CASKVRRVRDTQYF.

V gene TRBV4-1 combines with J gene TRBJ1-1; D is uncertain. Germline CDR1 reads MGHRA; CDR2 reads YSYEKL. This CDR3 is 14 amino acids long. Trimming removed 4 bases from V and 2 bases from J, with 11 bases in between. Written as DNA, the CDR3 is TGCGCCAGCAGCCTGCGGGTAGACAACACTGAAGCTTTCTTT. This translates into CASSLRVDNTEAFF.

This sequence joins TRBV7-9 and TRBJ1-2; tentative D call: TRBD1 (5 bases). The CDR3 runs 15 residues. The V end lost 5 bases, the J end lost 8 bases, and 21 bases lay between the germline ends. Germline CDR1 SEHNR, CDR2 FQNEAQ (reference sequence). As DNA, the CDR3 is TGTGCCAGCAGCCCAGTCGGGGGTGATTGGGAAGGCTACACCTTC. Translating gives CASSPVGGDWEGYTF.

There are many counts of this clonotype. This sequence joins TRBV15 and TRBJ1-6, with D unclear. Germline CDR1 LNHNV, CDR2 YYDKDF (reference sequence). The CDR3 consists of 13 residues. The germline V and J ends were trimmed by 0 bases and 13 bases, with 10 bases remaining between them. DNA for the CDR3: TGTGCCACCAGCAGAGATCGGAGTGCTCCCCTCCACTTT. Protein: CATSRDRSAPLHF.

This chain links TRBV24-1 with TRBJ2-1; 7 positions agree with TRBD2. Germline V gene data show CDR1 as KGHDR and CDR2 as SFDVKD. The CDR3 spans 13 residues. V gave up 7 bases and J gave up 1 base; unmatched junction bases: 0. CDR3 nucleotides: TGTGCCACCAGCGGGGGGTCCTACAATGAGCAGTTCTTC. It specifies CATSGGSYNEQFF.

V usage is TRBV12-3 or TRBV12-4 and J usage is TRBJ2-7, with 7 bases identical to TRBD2. The CDR3 contains 11 residues. Trimming took 4 bases from V and 6 from J; bases not matched to a gene: 0. The CDR3 DNA reads TGTGCCAGCAGTTGGGGGGGCGAGCAGTACTTC. Translation gives CASSWGGEQYF.

V gene TRBV20-1 combines with J gene TRBJ2-1; 8 positions match TRBD2. Germline loops: CDR1 DFQATT, CDR2 SNEGSKA (reference sequence). V was clipped by 3 bases and J by 7 bases; unmatched bases: 8. This CDR3 comprises 14 residues. The DNA of the CDR3 is TGCAGTGCTAGCCAGGGGACTAGACGTAATGAGCAGTTCTTC. Its protein is CSASQGTRRNEQFF.

This clonotype has only a few counts. The chain is built from TRBV7-9 and TRBJ2-3; no definite D call. CDR3 length: 16 residues. Trimming took off 4 bases at V and 0 bases at J, with 14 bases between the two ends. Germline V gene data show CDR1 as SEHNR and CDR2 as FQNEAQ (reference sequence). DNA for the CDR3: TGTGCCAGCAGCTCACAACGACGGGCTAGCACAGATACGCAGTATTTT. Its translation is CASSSQRRASTDTQYF.

The chain is built from TRBV7-8 and TRBJ1-6; D might be TRBD1 (5 bases). Germline V gives CDR1 SGHVS, CDR2 FQNEAQ. This CDR3 contains 14 residues. The germline V and J ends were trimmed by 1 base and 13 bases, with 14 bases remaining between them. CDR3 amino acids: CASSLGQGLEPLHF. The CDR3 nucleotides are TGTGCCAGCAGCTTAGGGCAGGGATTAGAGCCCCTCCACTTT.

This clonotype occurred a few times. The chain couples TRBV5-1 to TRBJ2-3; D perhaps matches TRBD2 (6 bases). Germline lookup yields CDR1 SGHRS and CDR2 YFSETQ. The ends were cut back, 3 bases at V and 3 bases at J, with 11 bases in the middle. The CDR3 runs 14 residues. For the CDR3, the DNA is TGCGCCAGCAGCTGGACCGGGACTACAGATACGCAGTATTTT. Translated: CASSWTGTTDTQYF.

This clonotype was observed a handful of times. The chain carries TRBV5-6 and TRBJ2-5; no reliable D call. The CDR3 is 12 amino acids. The V and J ends lost 6 bases and 5 bases respectively, with 11 bases between them. Germline V gene lookup returns CDR1 SGHDT and CDR2 YYEEEE. CDR3 region: CASTANEETQYF. In DNA form, the CDR3 reads TGTGCCAGCACCGCAAACGAGGAGACCCAGTACTTC.

The gene calls are TRBV7-8 and TRBJ2-2; tentative D call: TRBD2 (5 bases). Trimming took 1 base from V and 4 from J, leaving 13 bases between them. Germline V gives CDR1 SGHVS, CDR2 FQNEAQ. CDR3 length equals 16 residues. The DNA for the CDR3 is TGTGCCAGCAGCTTAGTGTCCGGGGTGGGCACCGGGGAGCTGTTTTTT. Translated: CASSLVSGVGTGELFF.

Only a few counts were recorded for this clonotype. The V call is TRBV5-4, the J call TRBJ2-1; 8 positions match TRBD2. The CDR3 is 16 residues long. From germline, CDR1 is SGHNT and CDR2 YYREEE (reference sequence). Trimming removed 4 bases from V and 6 bases from J; junction bases left unmatched: 12. The CDR3: CASSPAGVGGVNEQFF. In DNA, the CDR3 is TGTGCCAGCAGCCCAGCGGGAGTCGGGGGGGTCAATGAGCAGTTCTTC.

This clonotype has a handful of counts. CDR3 protein: CASSPFHYFPSKNIQYF. As DNA, the CDR3 is TGTGCCAGCAGCCCCTTTCACTATTTCCCATCCAAAAACATTCAGTACTTC. The chain has TRBV7-9 and TRBJ2-4; D gene unclear. Germline V gene lookup returns CDR1 SEHNR and CDR2 FQNEAQ (reference sequence). The CDR3 has 17 amino acids. Trimming pared 5 bases from V and 2 bases from J, leaving 19 bases between.

The sample holds a few counts of this clonotype. The chain is built from TRBV18 and TRBJ2-7; D is unresolved. The CDR3 runs to 14 residues. V was pared by 6 bases and J by 0 bases, with 12 bases between. Germline CDR1 and CDR2: KGHSH and LQKENI. CDR3: CASSSPRSSYEQYF. The CDR3 nucleotides are TGTGCCAGCTCTTCACCCCGATCCTCCTACGAGCAGTACTTC.

The chain combines TRBV11-1 with TRBJ2-5; the match to TRBD2 covers 16 bases. J was trimmed by 5 bases and V by 5 bases; bases with no gene match: 14. The CDR3 runs 19 residues. Germline CDR1 is SGHAT and CDR2 is FQDESV (reference sequence). In nucleotides, the CDR3 is TGTGCCAGCAGCGAAGCTTCTGGGACTAGCGGGGGGGCCGAGGAGACCCAGTACTTC. Its translation is CASSEASGTSGGAEETQYF. The variable domain in full, with the rest retrieved from reference TRBV11-1 and TRBJ2-5, is EAEVAQSPRYKITEKSQAVAFWCDPISGHATLYWYRQILGQGPELLVQFQDESVVDDSQLPKDRFSAERLKGVDSTLKIQPAELGDSAMYLCASSEASGTSGGAEETQYFGPGTRLLVL.

This clonotype was detected ten times or more. The chain employs TRBV4-2 and TRBJ2-3; 10 bases are a match to TRBD1. CDR1 is LGHNA, CDR2 YNFKEQ, per germline. CDR3 length: 16 residues. Trimming removed 4 bases from V and 4 bases from J; junction bases left unmatched: 8. CDR3 protein: CASSRQGDRGADTQYF. The CDR3 DNA reads as TGTGCCAGCAGCCGGCAGGGGGACAGGGGCGCAGATACGCAGTATTTT.

A few counts support this clonotype. This chain uses TRBV4-2 with TRBJ1-1; D not resolved. CDR3 size: 14 residues. Germline V gene lookup returns CDR1 LGHNA and CDR2 YNFKEQ. V was shortened by 0 bases and J by 4 bases, with 9 bases between the two germline ends. The CDR3 region is CASSQDGRGTEAFF. The CDR3 nucleotides are TGTGCCAGCAGCCAAGACGGTCGGGGCACTGAAGCTTTCTTT.

This chain uses TRBV4-1 with TRBJ2-7; a possible D gene is TRBD2 (6 bases). The germline CDR1 and CDR2 sequences are MGHRA and YSYEKL. The CDR3 has 17 amino acids. V lost 2 bases and J lost 4, with 21 bases in between. In DNA form, the CDR3 reads TGCGCCAGCAGCCAAATCGGGGGTAGCCTGAGAGCTTACGAGCAGTACTTC. This encodes CASSQIGGSLRAYEQYF.

This clonotype was seen a few times. Written as DNA, the CDR3 is TGTGCCAGCAGTTATCTGAAGGGTGACGAAGCTTTCTTT. Translated: CASSYLKGDEAFF. The chain employs TRBV6-2 or TRBV6-3 and TRBJ1-1, with D uncertain. This CDR3 spans 13 amino acids. V lost 3 bases and J 8 bases, leaving 13 bases between the germline ends. Germline values: CDR1 MNHEY, CDR2 SVGEGT.

The CDR3 region is CAICNPRGQGASTDTQYF. CDR3 DNA: TGTGCCATCTGTAACCCCAGAGGACAGGGGGCTAGCACAGATACGCAGTATTTT. This chain joins TRBV3-1 and TRBJ2-3; 11 positions agree with TRBD1. Germline loops: CDR1 LGHDT, CDR2 YNNKEL (reference sequence). V lost 10 bases to trimming and J lost 0 bases; unmatched junction nucleotides: 15. The CDR3 spans 18 residues.

This clonotype was seen more than once but under ten times. V is TRBV7-2 and J is TRBJ1-2; perhaps TRBD1 as D (5 bases). The CDR3 totals 17 residues. Trimming shortened V by 1 base and J by 4 bases, and 19 bases separated the two germline ends. The V gene's germline CDR1 is SGHTA and CDR2 FQGNSA. DNA for the CDR3: TGTGCCAGCAGCTTAGGGGGCTTGACAGACTCCAGCTATGGCTACACCTTC. Protein product: CASSLGGLTDSSYGYTF.

This rearrangement joins TRBV14 to TRBJ1-6, with D hard to call. CDR1 SGHDN and CDR2 FVKESK come from the germline V gene. V was cut by 1 base and J by 9 bases, with 19 bases left in between. The CDR3 length is 17 residues. The CDR3 region has the DNA TGTGCCAGCAGCCAAGGAAGTGCCGATCGCCGCGGTTCACCCCTCCACTTT. Its protein product is CASSQGSADRRGSPLHF.